The 26 T cell receptor beta chains given below trace back to one sample, sequenced in a study of T cell repertoires in cytomegalovirus infection. What these receptors recognize is not known. TCRdb re-analysed the reads in MiXCR, keeping a single row per CDR3 protein. The repertoire has about 900,000 distinct CDR3 sequences, roughly a third of them found once; the top ten carry roughly 12%. The sequencing used cultured CD8+ T cells from PBMCs, collected from culture after CMV antigen stimulation. All receptors derive from a human donor in good health (CMV status not recorded). Some clones in this sample may be carry-over from other donors' samples.

Only a few counts were recorded for this clonotype. This chain uses TRBV10-3 with TRBJ1-1, with unresolved D. Germline V CDR1 and CDR2: ENHRY, SYGVKD. V was pared by 8 bases and J by 1 base, with 14 bases between. The CDR3 runs 14 residues. CDR3 loop: CAIGPSSPNTEAFF. CDR3 DNA sequence: TGTGCCATCGGGCCGAGCAGCCCGAACACTGAAGCTTTCTTT.

This clonotype was counted a few times. The chain couples TRBV6-6 to TRBJ2-1, with D possibly TRBD1 on 5 matching bases. Germline CDR1 and CDR2: MNHNY and SVGAGI (reference sequence). This CDR3 comprises 16 residues. V lost 2 bases and J lost 5, with 16 bases in between. CDR3 region: CASSYLQTATHNEQFF. The CDR3 nucleotides are TGTGCCAGCAGTTACCTTCAGACAGCAACGCACAATGAGCAGTTCTTC.

This clonotype was seen only a few times. The chain recombines TRBV6-5 with TRBJ1-1; D is uncertain. The length of the CDR3 is 15 residues. Germline V gene sequence: CDR1 MNHEY, CDR2 SVGAGI. Trimming pared 1 base from V and 0 bases from J, leaving 9 bases between. DNA of the CDR3: TGTGCCAGCAGTTACTTCGACGGCCTGAACACTGAAGCTTTCTTT. Residues: CASSYFDGLNTEAFF.

The chain links TRBV11-2 to TRBJ2-3; D may be TRBD1 (6 bases). V lost 1 base to trimming and J lost 1 base, with 9 bases between them. The CDR3 spans 15 residues. Germline-derived CDR1 and CDR2 are SGHAT and FQNNGV. CDR3 sequence reads: CASSLGTERTDTQYF. The CDR3 nucleotides are TGTGCCAGCAGCTTAGGGACAGAGCGCACAGATACGCAGTATTTT.

This clonotype has more than one count but fewer than ten. It is unclear where the CDR3 begins or ends on the DNA, so no DNA is shown, and the CDR3 is as TCRdb lists it. J is TRBJ2-1 and V is TRBV27; TRBD2 is the table's D call, not checked against the DNA. Looked up from germline, CDR1 is MNHEY and CDR2 is SMNVEV (reference sequence). The length of the CDR3 is 15 amino acids, counting both ends. CDR3 amino acids: CASSSSASGVHEQFF.

V and J are TRBV6-5 and TRBJ1-1; D is unclear. The CDR3 spans 14 residues. Germline V gives CDR1 MNHEY, CDR2 SVGAGI. The V end lost 6 bases, the J end lost 0 bases, and 11 bases lay between the germline ends. The CDR3, as DNA: TGTGCCAGCAGGGCAGACAACTTGAACACTGAAGCTTTCTTT. Protein sequence: CASRADNLNTEAFF.

This clonotype was recorded at least ten times. The V call is TRBV7-2, the J call TRBJ1-5, with D maybe TRBD1 (5 bases). Germline lookup yields CDR1 SGHTA and CDR2 FQGNSA. V was shortened by 1 base and J by 6 bases, with 13 bases between the two germline ends. The CDR3 extends over 15 amino acids. CDR3: CASSLDSRAGQPQHF. CDR3 DNA: TGTGCCAGCAGCTTAGACTCCAGGGCGGGTCAGCCCCAGCATTTT.

This clonotype was recorded at least ten times. This chain connects TRBV6-6 to TRBJ1-2, with D perhaps TRBD1 (5 bases). V shed 6 bases and J shed 5 bases, with 16 bases lying between them. The germline V gene encodes CDR1 MNHNY and CDR2 SVGAGI (reference sequence). This CDR3 has 14 amino acids. The CDR3 sequence: CASRSHQGEYGYTF. The CDR3 DNA reads TGTGCCAGCAGGTCCCATCAGGGCGAGTATGGCTACACCTTC.

The sample holds many counts of this clonotype. The V and J genes are TRBV5-4 and TRBJ2-7, with 7 positions matching TRBD1. The length of the CDR3 is 14 residues. V shed 3 bases, J shed 1 base, and the junction held 4 bases outside the gene matches. The germline gives CDR1 SGHNT, CDR2 YYREEE (reference sequence). The DNA for the CDR3 is TGTGCCAGCAGCTCTGACAGGGATTCCTACGAGCAGTACTTC. Translating it yields CASSSDRDSYEQYF.

The sample holds one count of this clonotype. The CDR3 DNA reads TGTGCCAGCACCGGCAGGGGGAAGGAAAAACTGTTTTTT. Translated: CASTGRGKEKLFF. The chain couples TRBV7-9 to TRBJ1-4; TRBD1 aligns across 7 bases. Losses at the gene ends were 7 bases for V and 8 bases for J; bases not matched to a gene: 7. Germline values: CDR1 SEHNR, CDR2 FQNEAQ (reference sequence). The CDR3 has 13 amino acids.

CDR3 sequence: CASIQGKTEAFF. The CDR3 bases are TGTGCCAGCATTCAGGGGAAGACTGAAGCTTTCTTT. This rearrangement joins TRBV6-1 to TRBJ1-1; weak D call: TRBD1 (6 bases). This CDR3 comprises 12 residues. V dropped 7 bases and J dropped 5 bases, with 11 bases sitting between them. Per the germline V gene, CDR1 is MNHNS and CDR2 is SASEGT.

This clonotype was counted between two and nine times. The chain recombines TRBV7-3 with TRBJ2-1; no clear D gene. The ends were cut back, 5 bases at V and 0 bases at J, with 17 bases in the middle. Germline-derived CDR1 and CDR2 are SGHTA and FQGTGA. The CDR3 covers 17 residues. Here the CDR3 reads CASSPRRTLSSYNEQFF. In nucleotides, the CDR3 is TGTGCCAGCAGCCCCCGGCGGACGTTGAGCTCCTACAATGAGCAGTTCTTC.

The chain carries TRBV5-1 and TRBJ2-7; tentatively, D is TRBD1 (6 bases). CDR3 length: 13 amino acids. Germline CDR1 SGHRS, CDR2 YFSETQ. Trimming took off 7 bases at V and 2 bases at J, with 13 bases between the two ends. As DNA, the CDR3 is TGCGCCAGCTGGGACACGACAGCCTACGAGCAGTACTTC. This sequence encodes CASWDTTAYEQYF.

The J gene is TRBJ1-2, the V gene TRBV19; the D gene is possibly TRBD1 (6 bases). Per germline, CDR1 LNHDA and CDR2 SQIVND (reference sequence). V dropped 6 bases and J dropped 5 bases, with 19 bases sitting between them. This CDR3 comprises 15 residues. The CDR3 DNA is TGTGCCAGTAGAAGGCGACAGGCCTATTGGTATGGCTACACCTTC. Its protein product is CASRRRQAYWYGYTF.

The rearrangement uses TRBV12-3 or TRBV12-4 and TRBJ2-3; the D gene could be TRBD1 or TRBD2 (5 bases each). The CDR3 contains 15 residues. V shed 6 bases and J shed 2 bases, with 15 bases lying between them. CDR3 bases: TGTGCCAGCAGCTTCCTACTCGGGACCACAGATACGCAGTATTTT. It codes for CASSFLLGTTDTQYF.

This clonotype was counted many times. This chain joins TRBV19 and TRBJ2-7, with 9 nucleotides matching TRBD1. Trimming cost V 5 bases and J 5 bases; bases outside gene matches: 19. CDR3 size: 18 residues. Germline V gene lookup returns CDR1 LNHDA and CDR2 SQIVND (reference sequence). CDR3 coding DNA: TGTGCCAGTAGTGCACCCCACAGGGGGCAACAATCAATGGACGAGCAGTACGTC. Amino acids: CASSAPHRGQQSMDEQYV.

The CDR3 coding sequence is TGTGCCAGCAGCTTACCTCTCGAGGGGTCCGGGGCCAACGTCCTGACTTTC. It encodes CASSLPLEGSGANVLTF. The V and J genes are TRBV7-9 and TRBJ2-6; either TRBD1 or TRBD2 may fit D (5 bases each). Germline V CDR1 and CDR2: SEHNR, FQNEAQ (reference sequence). The CDR3 extends over 17 amino acids. V was clipped by 2 bases and J by 4 bases, with 15 bases between them.

The sample holds many counts of this clonotype. This rearrangement joins TRBV7-2 to TRBJ2-3; TRBD2 agrees at 13 bases. This CDR3 has 16 amino acids. The junction had 3 bases not matched to a gene; V was cut back by 1 base and J by 5 bases. The germline V gene encodes CDR1 SGHTA and CDR2 FQGNSA. The CDR3 is CASSLELAGGGDTQYF. The CDR3 bases are TGTGCCAGCAGCTTAGAACTAGCGGGGGGGGGAGATACGCAGTATTTT.

The gene calls are TRBV7-9 and TRBJ2-3, with 8 bases lining up with TRBD1. This CDR3 comprises 15 residues. Germline V lookup: CDR1 SEHNR, CDR2 FQNEAQ (reference sequence). The junction had 6 bases not matched to a gene; V was cut back by 2 bases and J by 5 bases. CDR3 sequence: CASSLNQGAGDTQYF. The CDR3 DNA reads as TGTGCCAGCAGCTTAAATCAGGGGGCGGGAGATACGCAGTATTTT.

The genes are TRBV7-9 and TRBJ1-6; 8 bases line up with TRBD1. Germline CDR1 is SEHNR and CDR2 is FQNEAQ (reference sequence). The CDR3 is 14 amino acids. The J segment lost 9 bases and the V segment lost 3 bases, leaving 4 bases of the junction unmatched. The CDR3 sequence: CASSLDREISPLHF. In nucleotides, the CDR3 is TGTGCCAGCAGCTTGGACAGGGAGATTTCACCCCTCCACTTT.

In this sample, this clonotype turned up a few times. The CDR3 coding sequence is TGTGCCAGCAGCCAACCTGGGGGACTAGCGAACACCGGGGAGCTGTTTTTT. Translating gives CASSQPGGLANTGELFF. The chain recombines TRBV7-9 with TRBJ2-2; 8 bases match TRBD2. Germline V lookup: CDR1 SEHNR, CDR2 FQNEAQ (reference sequence). This CDR3 has 17 amino acids. V trimming: 5 bases; J trimming: 0 bases; junction bases outside the gene matches: 8.

This clonotype was seen ten or more times. The CDR3 spells CASSLTTSYGYTF. The CDR3 nucleotides are TGTGCCAGCAGTTTAACGACAAGCTATGGCTACACCTTC. The genes are TRBV12-3 or TRBV12-4 and TRBJ1-2; D remains ambiguous. The CDR3 extends over 13 amino acids. Between the trimmed V and J ends, which lost 2 bases and 4 bases, there was a span of 8 bases.

This clonotype was seen at least ten times. The rearrangement links TRBV6-1 to TRBJ1-2; possible D gene TRBD1, 6 bases. This CDR3 comprises 12 residues. V dropped 4 bases and J dropped 6 bases, with 9 bases sitting between them. The germline V gene has CDR1 MNHNS and CDR2 SASEGT. CDR3 nucleotides: TGTGCCAGCAGTGCGGGGGGCGATGGCTACACCTTC. Its protein is CASSAGGDGYTF.

A word on this clonotype: A much larger clone differs by one base, so this may be a read error. The chain couples TRBV7-4 to TRBJ2-3; no definite D call. The length of the CDR3 is 12 residues. Deletions cut 1 base from V and 5 bases from J, with 4 bases between. Germline loops: CDR1 SGHVT, CDR2 SQSDAQ. CDR3 sequence: CASSLDQDTQYF. CDR3 DNA: TGTGCCAGCAGCTTAGATCAAGATACGCAGTATTTT.

The chain carries TRBV7-9 and TRBJ2-5, with 9 bases fitting TRBD2. Trimming cost V 1 base and J 4 bases; bases outside gene matches: 7. This CDR3 contains 16 residues. Germline V CDR1 and CDR2: SEHNR, FQNEAQ (reference sequence). DNA of the CDR3: TGTGCCAGCAGCTTAGGAGTAGCGGGGGTTAGAGAGACCCAGTACTTC. Protein sequence: CASSLGVAGVRETQYF. Together with reference TRBV7-9 and TRBJ2-5, the CDR3 gives the full variable domain: DTGVSQNPRHKITKRGQNVTFRCDPISEHNRLYWYRQTLGQGPEFLTYFQNEAQLEKSRLLSDRFSAERPKGSFSTLEIQRTEQGDSAMYLCASSLGVAGVRETQYFGPGTRLLVL.

The J gene is TRBJ2-3, the V gene TRBV7-6, with 10 bases that match TRBD2. The germline gives CDR1 SGHVS, CDR2 FNYEAQ. V gave up 1 base and J gave up 0 bases; unmatched junction bases: 7. The CDR3 covers 18 residues. This chain's CDR3 is CASSLEWTSGPSTDTQYF. CDR3 sequence (DNA): TGTGCCAGCAGCTTAGAGTGGACTAGCGGCCCTAGCACAGATACGCAGTATTTT.